This passage covers 14 T cell receptor beta chains from one sample sequenced in a study of cytomegalovirus exposure and HLA in healthy donors. PCR employed 60 Vbeta and 13 Jbeta primers. The data were produced by immunoSEQ multiplex PCR, yet TCRdb's version contains in-frame clones alone and is incomplete. Altogether about 72,000 clones are present, approximately 78% being singletons, with the ten largest covering 1.5% to 2%. Source material: PBMCs. The receptors stem from a young man in good health and CMV-seronegative.

Remarks on this clone: This sample includes further DNA sequences coding for the same CDR3. This rearrangement joins TRBV6-6 to TRBJ1-1; D unclear. In germline, CDR1 is MNHNY, CDR2 SVGAGI (reference sequence). V shed 11 bases and J shed 1 base, with 14 bases lying between them. CDR3 length: 13 amino acids. CDR3 bases: TGTGCCGCACTAGGCGGCCCGAACACTGAAGCTTTCTTT. It is translated as CAALGGPNTEAFF.

The rearrangement uses TRBV28 and TRBJ1-4, with TRBD1 matching over 8 bases. The CDR3 sequence is 15 residues long. Germline V lookup: CDR1 MDHEN, CDR2 SYDVKM. V lost 4 bases, J lost 3 bases, and 4 bases stayed unmatched. The CDR3 loop reads CASSSTGVPNEKLFF. The CDR3, as DNA: TGTGCCAGCAGTTCGACAGGGGTTCCTAATGAAAAACTGTTTTTT.

This clone was found a few times. V is TRBV6-6 and J is TRBJ2-7; 10 nucleotides line up with TRBD1. V gave up 5 bases and J gave up 6 bases; unmatched junction bases: 10. This CDR3 has 15 amino acids. CDR1 MNHNY and CDR2 SVGAGI come from the germline V gene (reference sequence). CDR3 amino acids: CASSPPDRGQLEQYF. CDR3 coding DNA: TGTGCCAGCAGTCCGCCTGACAGGGGGCAACTCGAGCAGTACTTC.

This chain connects TRBV28 to TRBJ1-5, with 7 positions matching TRBD1. Germline-derived CDR1 and CDR2 are MDHEN and SYDVKM. CDR3 size: 16 residues. Unmatched junction bases numbered 7, after V lost 5 bases and J lost 0 bases. The CDR3 reads CASSRTGFYSNQPQHF. DNA for the CDR3: TGTGCCAGCAGTCGGACAGGATTTTATAGCAATCAGCCCCAGCATTTT.

V is TRBV30 and J is TRBJ2-2, with D maybe TRBD2 (6 bases). The germline CDR1 and CDR2 sequences are GTSNPN and SVGIG (reference sequence). Trimming removed 1 base at V and 1 base at J, with 10 bases between. This CDR3 region has 15 residues. CDR3 nucleotides: TGTGCCTGGAGTGACGGAGGGAGGAACACCGGGGAGCTGTTTTTT. This sequence encodes CAWSDGGRNTGELFF. Complete variable domain (other parts from reference TRBV30 and TRBJ2-2): SQTIHQWPATLVQPVGSPLSLECTVEGTSNPNLYWYRQAAGRGLQLLFYSVGIGQISSEVPQNLSASRPQDRQFILSSKKLLLSDSGFYLCAWSDGGRNTGELFFGEGSRLTVL.

This clone occurred a few times. This chain links TRBV5-6 with TRBJ2-1; TRBD2 aligns across 8 bases. V shed 4 bases and J 10 bases; nucleotides not matched to a gene: 13. The germline CDR1 and CDR2 sequences are SGHDT and YYEEEE. This CDR3 contains 15 residues. CDR3 loop: CASSPLTGGRGEQFF. The CDR3 nucleotides are TGTGCCAGCAGCCCCTTAACGGGGGGGCGCGGGGAGCAGTTCTTC.

This clone has only a few counts. The J gene is TRBJ1-2, the V gene TRBV7-2; 7 nucleotides match TRBD1. Germline V gives CDR1 SGHTA, CDR2 FQGNSA. The CDR3 is 13 amino acids. The junction had 2 bases not matched to a gene; V was cut back by 1 base and J by 6 bases. CDR3 residues: CASSLDRGDGYTF. The DNA of the CDR3 is TGTGCCAGCAGCTTAGACAGGGGAGATGGCTACACCTTC.

The chain combines TRBV10-1 with TRBJ1-2; tentative D call: TRBD1 (5 bases). Germline CDR1 reads WNHNN; CDR2 reads SYGVQD (reference sequence). This CDR3 spans 15 amino acids. Trimming left V 0 bases short and J 6 bases short, with 14 bases between. This chain's CDR3 is CASSESTGGFHGYTF. In DNA form, the CDR3 reads TGCGCCAGCAGTGAGTCGACCGGGGGGTTCCATGGCTACACCTTC.

The chain couples TRBV19 to TRBJ1-2; 9 bases align to TRBD1. After removal of 3 bases from V and 4 bases from J, the junction contained 12 bases not matched to a gene. CDR3 length: 17 residues. Looked up from germline, CDR1 is LNHDA and CDR2 is SQIVND (reference sequence). CDR3: CASSISGQGFSLYGYTF. CDR3 DNA: TGTGCCAGTAGTATCTCGGGACAGGGCTTCTCTCTCTATGGCTACACCTTC.

The table lists this clone with a count of one. The J gene is TRBJ1-4, the V gene TRBV5-4; TRBD1 aligns across 8 bases. V dropped 4 bases and J dropped 0; count of bases not matched to a gene: 5. CDR1 SGHNT and CDR2 YYREEE come from the germline V gene (reference sequence). The CDR3 has 16 residues. CDR3 nucleotide sequence: TGTGCCAGCAGCCTGGACAGGGCGGCAACTAATGAAAAACTGTTTTTT. It codes for CASSLDRAATNEKLFF.

The rearrangement joins TRBV28 to TRBJ1-2, with 9 bases that match TRBD1. V lost 5 bases to trimming and J lost 5 bases; unmatched junction nucleotides: 9. The CDR3 covers 15 residues. Germline loops: CDR1 MDHEN, CDR2 SYDVKM. The CDR3 protein is CASSNRDRVWYGYTF. The CDR3 coding sequence is TGTGCCAGCAGTAACCGGGACAGGGTCTGGTATGGCTACACCTTC.

This clone was seen only a few times. The chain links TRBV6-6 to TRBJ1-4; perhaps TRBD1 as D (5 bases). The CDR3 consists of 14 residues. Trimming stripped 2 bases from V and 8 bases from J, with 12 bases between. CDR1 and CDR2 from the germline V gene are MNHNY and SVGAGI (reference sequence). This CDR3 is CASSYGADLEKLFF. The CDR3 DNA sequence: TGTGCCAGCAGTTACGGGGCGGATCTGGAAAAACTGTTTTTT.

This clone came up once. The chain couples TRBV25-1 to TRBJ1-1; D perhaps matches TRBD1 (6 bases). The CDR3 contains 13 residues. V lost 3 bases and J 6 bases, leaving 11 bases between the germline ends. CDR1 and CDR2 (germline): MGHDK, SYGVNS. The CDR3 DNA sequence: TGTGCCAGCAGTGACCACAGGGTCTCTGAAGCTTTCTTT. This encodes CASSDHRVSEAFF.

This rearrangement joins TRBV2 to TRBJ2-5, with TRBD2 as a possible D gene (7 bases). This CDR3 is 13 amino acids long. Germline values: CDR1 SNHLY, CDR2 FYNNEI. Trimming removed 7 bases from V and 5 bases from J, with 14 bases in between. DNA for the CDR3: TGTGCCAGCATCGAGGGGGGGAGGGAGACCCAGTACTTC. Translating gives CASIEGGRETQYF.